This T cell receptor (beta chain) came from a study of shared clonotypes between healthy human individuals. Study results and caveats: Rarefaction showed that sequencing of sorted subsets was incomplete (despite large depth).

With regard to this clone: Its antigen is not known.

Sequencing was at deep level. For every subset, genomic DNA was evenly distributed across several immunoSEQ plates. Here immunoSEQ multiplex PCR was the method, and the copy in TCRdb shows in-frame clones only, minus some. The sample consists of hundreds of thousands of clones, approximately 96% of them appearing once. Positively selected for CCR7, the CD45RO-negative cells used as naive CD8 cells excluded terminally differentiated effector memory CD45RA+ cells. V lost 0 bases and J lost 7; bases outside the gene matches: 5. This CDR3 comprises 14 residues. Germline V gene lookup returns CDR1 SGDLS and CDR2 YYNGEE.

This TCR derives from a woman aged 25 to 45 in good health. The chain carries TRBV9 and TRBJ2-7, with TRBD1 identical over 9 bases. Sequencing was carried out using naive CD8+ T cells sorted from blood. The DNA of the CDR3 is TGTGCCAGCAGCGTAGGGACAGGGGTCCGGGAGCAGTACTTC. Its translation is CASSVGTGVREQYF.